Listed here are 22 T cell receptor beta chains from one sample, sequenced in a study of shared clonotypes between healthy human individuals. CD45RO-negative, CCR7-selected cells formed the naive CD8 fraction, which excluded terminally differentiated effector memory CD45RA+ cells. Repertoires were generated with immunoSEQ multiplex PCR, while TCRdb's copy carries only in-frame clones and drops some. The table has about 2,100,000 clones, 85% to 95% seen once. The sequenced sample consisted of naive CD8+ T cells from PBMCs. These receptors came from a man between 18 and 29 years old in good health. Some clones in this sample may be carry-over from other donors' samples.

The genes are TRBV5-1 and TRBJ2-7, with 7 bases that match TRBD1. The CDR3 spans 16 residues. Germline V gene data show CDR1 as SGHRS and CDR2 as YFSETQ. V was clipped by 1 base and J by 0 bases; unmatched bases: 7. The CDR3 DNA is TGCGCCAGCAGCTTGTTTGGGACAGATAGCTCCTACGAGCAGTACTTC. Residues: CASSLFGTDSSYEQYF.

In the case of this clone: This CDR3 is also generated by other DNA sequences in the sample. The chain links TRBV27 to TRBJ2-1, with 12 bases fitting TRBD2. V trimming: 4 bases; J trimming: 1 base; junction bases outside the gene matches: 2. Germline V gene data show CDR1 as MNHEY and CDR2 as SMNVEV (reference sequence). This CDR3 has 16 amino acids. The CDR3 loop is CASSWLAGGSYNEQFF. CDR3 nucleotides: TGTGCCAGCAGTTGGCTAGCGGGAGGGTCCTACAATGAGCAGTTCTTC.

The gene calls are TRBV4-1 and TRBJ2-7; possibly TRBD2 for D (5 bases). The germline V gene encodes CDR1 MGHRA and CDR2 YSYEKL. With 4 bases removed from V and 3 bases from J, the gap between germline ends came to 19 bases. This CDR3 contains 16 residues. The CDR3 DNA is TGCGCCAGCAGCCCGGTAGCCCGGGCCGGGAACTACGAGCAGTACTTC. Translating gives CASSPVARAGNYEQYF.

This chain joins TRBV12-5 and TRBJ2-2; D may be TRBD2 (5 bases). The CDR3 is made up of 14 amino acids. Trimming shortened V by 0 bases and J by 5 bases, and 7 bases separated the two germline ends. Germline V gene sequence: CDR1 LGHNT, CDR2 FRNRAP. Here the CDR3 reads CASGLVLGTGELFF. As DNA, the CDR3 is TGTGCTAGTGGTTTGGTACTAGGAACCGGGGAGCTGTTTTTT.

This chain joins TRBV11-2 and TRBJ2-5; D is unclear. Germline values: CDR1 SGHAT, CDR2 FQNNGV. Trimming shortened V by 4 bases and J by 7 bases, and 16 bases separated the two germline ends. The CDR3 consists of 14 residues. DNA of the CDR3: TGTGCCAGCAGCTCCCGGGCGATGTTGGGGACCCAGTACTTC. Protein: CASSSRAMLGTQYF.

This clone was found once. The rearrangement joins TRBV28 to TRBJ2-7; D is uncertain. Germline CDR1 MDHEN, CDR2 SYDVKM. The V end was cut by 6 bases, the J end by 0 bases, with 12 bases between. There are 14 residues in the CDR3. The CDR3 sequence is CASSLYKSSYEQYF. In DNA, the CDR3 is TGTGCCAGCAGCTTGTACAAAAGCTCCTACGAGCAGTACTTC.

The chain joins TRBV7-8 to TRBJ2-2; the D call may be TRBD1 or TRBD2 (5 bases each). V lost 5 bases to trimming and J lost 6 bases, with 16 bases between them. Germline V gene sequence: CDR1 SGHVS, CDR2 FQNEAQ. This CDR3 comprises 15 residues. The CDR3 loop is CASSPVGTVPGELFF. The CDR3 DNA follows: TGTGCCAGCAGCCCCGTGGGGACGGTCCCCGGGGAGCTGTTTTTT.

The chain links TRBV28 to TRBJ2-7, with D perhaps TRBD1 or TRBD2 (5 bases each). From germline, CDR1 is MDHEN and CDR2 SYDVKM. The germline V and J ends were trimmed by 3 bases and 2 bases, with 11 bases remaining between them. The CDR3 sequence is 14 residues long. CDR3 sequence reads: CASSLGTDTYEQYF. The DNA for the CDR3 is TGTGCCAGCAGTTTGGGGACGGATACCTACGAGCAGTACTTC.

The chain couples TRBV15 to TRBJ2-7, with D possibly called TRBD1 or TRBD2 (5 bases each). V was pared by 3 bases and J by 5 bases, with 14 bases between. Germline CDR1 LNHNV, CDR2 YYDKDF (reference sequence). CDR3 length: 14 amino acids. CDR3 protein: CATSSMRGSDEQYF. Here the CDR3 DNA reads TGTGCCACCAGCAGTATGAGGGGTAGCGACGAGCAGTACTTC.

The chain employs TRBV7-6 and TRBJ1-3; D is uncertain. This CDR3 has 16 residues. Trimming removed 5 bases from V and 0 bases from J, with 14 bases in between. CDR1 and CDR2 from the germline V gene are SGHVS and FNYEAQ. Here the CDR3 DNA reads TGTGCCAGCAGCACCCGGACGGCCTCCTCTGGAAACACCATATATTTT. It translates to CASSTRTASSGNTIYF. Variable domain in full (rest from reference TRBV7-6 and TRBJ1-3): GAGVSQSPRYKVTKRGQDVALRCDPISGHVSLYWYRQALGQGPEFLTYFNYEAQQDKSGLPNDRFSAERPEGSISTLTIQRTEQRDSAMYRCASSTRTASSGNTIYFGEGSWLTVV.

CDR3: CASSVTQDANEKLFF. The CDR3, as DNA: TGTGCCAGCAGCGTTACCCAGGACGCTAATGAAAAACTGTTTTTT. This chain joins TRBV9 and TRBJ1-4; D gene unclear. Per the germline V gene, CDR1 is SGDLS and CDR2 is YYNGEE. CDR3 length: 15 amino acids. V was shortened by 2 bases and J by 3 bases, with 11 bases between the two germline ends.

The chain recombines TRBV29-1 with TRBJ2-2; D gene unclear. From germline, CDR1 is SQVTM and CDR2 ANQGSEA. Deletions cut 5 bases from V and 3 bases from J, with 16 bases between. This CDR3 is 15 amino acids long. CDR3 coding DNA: TGCAGCGTTTGCAGCCCAACCATTGACACCGGGGAGCTGTTTTTT. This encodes CSVCSPTIDTGELFF.

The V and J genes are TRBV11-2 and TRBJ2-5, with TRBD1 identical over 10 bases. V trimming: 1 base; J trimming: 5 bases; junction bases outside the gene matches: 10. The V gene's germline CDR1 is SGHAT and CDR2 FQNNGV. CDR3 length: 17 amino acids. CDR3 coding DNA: TGTGCCAGCAGCTTAGTTCCGACAGGGGGCAATTATGAGACCCAGTACTTC. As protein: CASSLVPTGGNYETQYF.

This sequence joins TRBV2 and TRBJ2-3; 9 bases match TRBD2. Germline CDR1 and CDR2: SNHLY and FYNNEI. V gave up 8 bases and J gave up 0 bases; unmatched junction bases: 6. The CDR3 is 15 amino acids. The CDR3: CASAASGASTDTQYF. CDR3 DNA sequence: TGTGCCAGCGCTGCTAGCGGGGCAAGCACAGATACGCAGTATTTT.

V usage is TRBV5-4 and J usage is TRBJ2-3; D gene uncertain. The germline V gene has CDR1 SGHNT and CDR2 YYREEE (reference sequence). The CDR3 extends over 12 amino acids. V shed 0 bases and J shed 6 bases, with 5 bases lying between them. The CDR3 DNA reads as TGTGCCAGCAGCTTGGAGGTGGATACGCAGTATTTT. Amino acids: CASSLEVDTQYF. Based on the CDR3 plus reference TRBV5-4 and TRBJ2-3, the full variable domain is ETGVTQSPTHLIKTRGQQVTLRCSSQSGHNTVSWYQQALGQGPQFIFQYYREEENGRGNFPPRFSGLQFPNYSSELNVNALELDDSALYLCASSLEVDTQYFGPGTRLTVL.

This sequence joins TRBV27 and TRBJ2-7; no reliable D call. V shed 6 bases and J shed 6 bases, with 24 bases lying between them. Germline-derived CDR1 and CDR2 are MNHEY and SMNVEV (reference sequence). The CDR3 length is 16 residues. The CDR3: CASSAKPLGGHTEQYF. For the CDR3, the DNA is TGTGCCAGCAGCGCAAAACCCTTAGGTGGGCACACCGAGCAGTACTTC.

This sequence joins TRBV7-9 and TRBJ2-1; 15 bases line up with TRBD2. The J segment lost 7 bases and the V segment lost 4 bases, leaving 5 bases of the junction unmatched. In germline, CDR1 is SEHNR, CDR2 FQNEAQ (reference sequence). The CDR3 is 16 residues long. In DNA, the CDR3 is TGTGCCAGCAGCTATGCGGGACTAGCGGGAGGAAATGAGCAGTTCTTC. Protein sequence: CASSYAGLAGGNEQFF. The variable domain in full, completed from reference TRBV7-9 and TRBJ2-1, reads DTGVSQNPRHKITKRGQNVTFRCDPISEHNRLYWYRQTLGQGPEFLTYFQNEAQLEKSRLLSDRFSAERPKGSFSTLEIQRTEQGDSAMYLCASSYAGLAGGNEQFFGPGTRLTVL.

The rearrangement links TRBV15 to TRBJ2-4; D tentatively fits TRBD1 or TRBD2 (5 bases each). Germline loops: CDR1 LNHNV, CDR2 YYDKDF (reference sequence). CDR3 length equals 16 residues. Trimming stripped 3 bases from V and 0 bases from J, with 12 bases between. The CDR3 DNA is TGTGCCACCAGCAGGTTCCGGGGCGAAGCCAAAAACATTCAGTACTTC. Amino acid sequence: CATSRFRGEAKNIQYF.

CDR3 protein: CASTATLGWNTGELFF. As DNA, the CDR3 is TGTGCCAGCACCGCCACGCTGGGGTGGAACACCGGGGAGCTGTTTTTT. This sequence joins TRBV11-2 and TRBJ2-2; D gene ambiguous. Germline V lookup: CDR1 SGHAT, CDR2 FQNNGV. V gave up 7 bases and J gave up 1 base, with 16 bases separating them. The CDR3 length is 16 residues.

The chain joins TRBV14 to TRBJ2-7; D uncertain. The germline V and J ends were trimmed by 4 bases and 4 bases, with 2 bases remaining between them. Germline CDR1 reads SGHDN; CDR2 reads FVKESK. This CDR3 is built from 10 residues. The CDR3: CASSPYEQYF. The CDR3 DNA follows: TGTGCCAGCAGCCCGTACGAGCAGTACTTC. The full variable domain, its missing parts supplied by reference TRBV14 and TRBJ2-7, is EAGVTQFPSHSVIEKGQTVTLRCDPISGHDNLYWYRRVMGKEIKFLLHFVKESKQDESGMPNNRFLAERTGGTYSTLKVQPAELEDSGVYFCASSPYEQYFGPGTRLTVT.

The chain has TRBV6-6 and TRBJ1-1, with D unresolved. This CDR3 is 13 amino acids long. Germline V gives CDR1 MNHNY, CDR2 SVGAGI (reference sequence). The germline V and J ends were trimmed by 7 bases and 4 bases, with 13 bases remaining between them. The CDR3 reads CASNTGFGTEAFF. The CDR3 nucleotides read TGTGCCAGCAATACCGGGTTCGGCACTGAAGCTTTCTTT.

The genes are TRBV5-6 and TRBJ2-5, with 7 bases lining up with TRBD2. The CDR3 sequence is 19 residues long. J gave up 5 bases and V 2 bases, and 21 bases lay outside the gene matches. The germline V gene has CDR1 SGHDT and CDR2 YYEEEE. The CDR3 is CASSFKGGRGEGFWETQYF. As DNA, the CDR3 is TGTGCCAGCAGCTTTAAAGGAGGACGAGGGGAGGGGTTTTGGGAGACCCAGTACTTC. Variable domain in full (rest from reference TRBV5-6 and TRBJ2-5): DAGVTQSPTHLIKTRGQQVTLRCSPKSGHDTVSWYQQALGQGPQFIFQYYEEEERQRGNFPDRFSGHQFPNYSSELNVNALLLGDSALYLCASSFKGGRGEGFWETQYFGPGTRLLVL.